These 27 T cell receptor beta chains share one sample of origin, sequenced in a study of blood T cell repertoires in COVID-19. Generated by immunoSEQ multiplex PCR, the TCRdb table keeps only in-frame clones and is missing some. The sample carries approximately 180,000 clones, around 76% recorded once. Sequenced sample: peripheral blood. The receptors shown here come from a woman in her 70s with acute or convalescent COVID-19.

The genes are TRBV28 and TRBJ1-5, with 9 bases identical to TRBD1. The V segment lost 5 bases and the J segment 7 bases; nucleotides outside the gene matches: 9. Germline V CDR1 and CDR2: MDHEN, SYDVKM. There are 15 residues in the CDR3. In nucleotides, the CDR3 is TGTGCCAGCAGTCCGCACACAGGGGGCGACCAGCCCCAGCATTTT. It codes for CASSPHTGGDQPQHF.

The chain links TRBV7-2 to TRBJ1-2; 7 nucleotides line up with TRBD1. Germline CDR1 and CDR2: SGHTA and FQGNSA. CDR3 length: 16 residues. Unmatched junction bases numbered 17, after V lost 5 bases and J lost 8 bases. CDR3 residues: CASSPNPGQALGGYTF. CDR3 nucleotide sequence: TGTGCCAGCAGCCCAAACCCTGGACAGGCGTTAGGAGGCTACACCTTC.

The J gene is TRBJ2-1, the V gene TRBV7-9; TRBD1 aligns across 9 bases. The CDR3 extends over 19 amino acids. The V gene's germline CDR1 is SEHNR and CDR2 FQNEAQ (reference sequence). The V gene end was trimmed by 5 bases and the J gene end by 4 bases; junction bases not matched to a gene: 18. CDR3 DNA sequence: TGTGCCAGCAGCGTAAAAGGGACAGGGTTTGAAGTCAAATACAATGAGCAGTTCTTC. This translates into CASSVKGTGFEVKYNEQFF.

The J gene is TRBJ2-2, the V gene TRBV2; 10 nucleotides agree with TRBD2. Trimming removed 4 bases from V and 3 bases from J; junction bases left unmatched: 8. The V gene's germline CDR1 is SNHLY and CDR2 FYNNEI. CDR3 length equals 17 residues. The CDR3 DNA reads TGTGCCAGCAGTGCTCCTAGCGGGAGAAGTGACACCGGGGAGCTGTTTTTT. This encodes CASSAPSGRSDTGELFF. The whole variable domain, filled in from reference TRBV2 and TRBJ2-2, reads EPEVTQTPSHQVTQMGQEVILRCVPISNHLYFYWYRQILGQKVEFLVSFYNNEISEKSEIFDDQFSVERPDGSNFTLKIRSTKLEDSAMYFCASSAPSGRSDTGELFFGEGSRLTVL.

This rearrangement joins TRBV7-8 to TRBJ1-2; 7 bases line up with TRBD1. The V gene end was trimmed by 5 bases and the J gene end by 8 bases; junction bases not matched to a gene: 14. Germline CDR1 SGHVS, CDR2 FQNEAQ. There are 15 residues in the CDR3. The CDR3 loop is CASSPGGTATHGYTF. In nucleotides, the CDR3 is TGTGCCAGCAGCCCTGGAGGGACAGCCACTCACGGCTACACCTTC.

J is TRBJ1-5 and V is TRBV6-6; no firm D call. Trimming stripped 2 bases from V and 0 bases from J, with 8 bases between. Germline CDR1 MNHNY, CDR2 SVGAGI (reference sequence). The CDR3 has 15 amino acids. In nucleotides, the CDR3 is TGTGCCAGCAGTTACGTACGGTATAGCAATCAGCCCCAGCATTTT. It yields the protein CASSYVRYSNQPQHF.

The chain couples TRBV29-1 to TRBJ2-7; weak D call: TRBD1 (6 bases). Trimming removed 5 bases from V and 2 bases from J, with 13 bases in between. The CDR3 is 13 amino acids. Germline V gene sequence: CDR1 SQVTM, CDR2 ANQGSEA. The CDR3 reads CSVSRDTTYEQYF. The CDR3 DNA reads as TGCAGCGTTTCCCGGGACACGACCTACGAGCAGTACTTC.

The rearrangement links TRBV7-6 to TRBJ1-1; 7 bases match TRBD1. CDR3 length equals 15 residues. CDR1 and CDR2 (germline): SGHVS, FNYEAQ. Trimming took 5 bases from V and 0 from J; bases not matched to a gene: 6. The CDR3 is CASSTRQGVNTEAFF. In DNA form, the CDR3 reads TGTGCCAGCAGCACCCGACAGGGTGTGAACACTGAAGCTTTCTTT.

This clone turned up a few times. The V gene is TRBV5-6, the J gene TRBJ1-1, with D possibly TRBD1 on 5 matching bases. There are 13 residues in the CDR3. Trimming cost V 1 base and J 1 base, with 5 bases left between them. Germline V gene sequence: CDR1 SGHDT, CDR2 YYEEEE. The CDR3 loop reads CASSLTGNTEAFF. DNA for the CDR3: TGTGCCAGCAGCTTGACAGGGAACACTGAAGCTTTCTTT.

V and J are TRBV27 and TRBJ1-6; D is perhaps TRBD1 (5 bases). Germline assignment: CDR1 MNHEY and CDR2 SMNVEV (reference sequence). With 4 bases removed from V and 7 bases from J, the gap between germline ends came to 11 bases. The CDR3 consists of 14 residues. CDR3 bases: TGTGCCAGCAGTTGGGACTGGGGGAATTCACCCCTCCACTTT. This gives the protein CASSWDWGNSPLHF.

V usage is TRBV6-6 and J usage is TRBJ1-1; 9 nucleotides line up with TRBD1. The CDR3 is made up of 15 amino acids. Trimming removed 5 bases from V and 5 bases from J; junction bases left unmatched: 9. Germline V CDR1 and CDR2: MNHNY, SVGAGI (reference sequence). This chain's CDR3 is CASSTLYRGLTEAFF. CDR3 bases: TGTGCCAGCAGTACCTTATACAGGGGGCTTACTGAAGCTTTCTTT.

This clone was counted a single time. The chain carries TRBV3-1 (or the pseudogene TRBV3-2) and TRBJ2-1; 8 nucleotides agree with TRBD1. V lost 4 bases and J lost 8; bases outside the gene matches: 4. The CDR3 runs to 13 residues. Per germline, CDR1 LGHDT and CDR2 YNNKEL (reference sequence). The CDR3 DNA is TGTGCCAGCAGCCGACAGGGGCGGGATGAGCAGTTCTTC. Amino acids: CASSRQGRDEQFF.

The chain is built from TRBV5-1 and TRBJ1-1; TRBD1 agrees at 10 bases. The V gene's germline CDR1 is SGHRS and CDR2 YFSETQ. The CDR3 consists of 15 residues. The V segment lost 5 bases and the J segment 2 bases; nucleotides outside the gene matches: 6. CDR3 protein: CASSGTGAFNTEAFF. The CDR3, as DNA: TGCGCCAGCAGTGGGACAGGGGCATTTAACACTGAAGCTTTCTTT.

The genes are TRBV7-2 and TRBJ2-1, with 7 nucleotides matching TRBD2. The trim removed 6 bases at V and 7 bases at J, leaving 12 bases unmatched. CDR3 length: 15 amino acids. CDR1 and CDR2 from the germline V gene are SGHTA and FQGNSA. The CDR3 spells CASSGIAGHANEQFF. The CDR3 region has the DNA TGTGCCAGCAGTGGGATAGCGGGTCACGCTAATGAGCAGTTCTTC.

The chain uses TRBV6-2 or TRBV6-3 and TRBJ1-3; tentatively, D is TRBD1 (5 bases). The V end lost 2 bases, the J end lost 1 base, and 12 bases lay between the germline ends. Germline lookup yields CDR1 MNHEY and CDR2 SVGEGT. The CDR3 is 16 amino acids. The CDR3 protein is CASSYGEGISGNTIYF. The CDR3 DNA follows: TGTGCCAGCAGTTACGGGGAGGGGATATCTGGAAACACCATATATTTT.

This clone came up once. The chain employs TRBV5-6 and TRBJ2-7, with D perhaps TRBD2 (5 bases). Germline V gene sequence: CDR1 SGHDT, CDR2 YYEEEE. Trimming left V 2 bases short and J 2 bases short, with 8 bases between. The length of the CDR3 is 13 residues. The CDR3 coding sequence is TGTGCCAGCAGCTTTGTCGGGACCTACGAGCAGTACTTC. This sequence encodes CASSFVGTYEQYF. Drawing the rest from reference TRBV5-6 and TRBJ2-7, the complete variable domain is DAGVTQSPTHLIKTRGQQVTLRCSPKSGHDTVSWYQQALGQGPQFIFQYYEEEERQRGNFPDRFSGHQFPNYSSELNVNALLLGDSALYLCASSFVGTYEQYFGPGTRLTVT.

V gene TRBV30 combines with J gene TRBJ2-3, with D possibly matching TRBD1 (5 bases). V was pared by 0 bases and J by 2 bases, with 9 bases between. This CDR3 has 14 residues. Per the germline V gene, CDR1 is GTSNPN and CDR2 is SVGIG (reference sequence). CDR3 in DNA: TGTGCCTGGAGTGTAAGGGGTTTCACAGATACGCAGTATTTT. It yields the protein CAWSVRGFTDTQYF.

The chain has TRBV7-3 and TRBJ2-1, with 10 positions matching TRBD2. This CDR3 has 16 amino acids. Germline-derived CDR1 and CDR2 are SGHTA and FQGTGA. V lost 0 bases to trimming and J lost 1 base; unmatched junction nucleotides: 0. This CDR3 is CASSLTSGGSYNEQFF. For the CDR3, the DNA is TGTGCCAGCAGCTTAACTAGCGGGGGGTCCTACAATGAGCAGTTCTTC.

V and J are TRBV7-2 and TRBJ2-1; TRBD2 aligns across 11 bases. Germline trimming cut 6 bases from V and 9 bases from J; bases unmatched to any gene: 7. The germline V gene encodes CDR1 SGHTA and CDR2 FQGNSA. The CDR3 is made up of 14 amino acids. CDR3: CASRPTSGSIEQFF. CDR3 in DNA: TGTGCCAGCAGACCAACTAGCGGGAGTATTGAGCAGTTCTTC.

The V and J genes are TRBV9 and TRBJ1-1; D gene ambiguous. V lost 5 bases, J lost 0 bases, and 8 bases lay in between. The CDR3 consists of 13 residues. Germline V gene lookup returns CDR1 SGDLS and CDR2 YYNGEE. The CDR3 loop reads CASSYQMNTEAFF. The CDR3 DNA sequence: TGTGCCAGCAGTTATCAGATGAACACTGAAGCTTTCTTT.

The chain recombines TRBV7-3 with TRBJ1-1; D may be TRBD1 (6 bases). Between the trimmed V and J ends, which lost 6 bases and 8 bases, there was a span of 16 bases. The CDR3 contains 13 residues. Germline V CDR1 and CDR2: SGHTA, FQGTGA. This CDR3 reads CASRWLTGTEAFF. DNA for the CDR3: TGTGCCAGCAGGTGGCTGACAGGAACCGAAGCTTTCTTT.

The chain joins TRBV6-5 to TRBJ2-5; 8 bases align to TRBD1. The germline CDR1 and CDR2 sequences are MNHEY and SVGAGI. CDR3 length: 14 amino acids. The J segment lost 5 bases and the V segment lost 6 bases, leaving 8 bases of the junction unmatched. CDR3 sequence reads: CASRKPTGDETQYF. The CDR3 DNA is TGTGCCAGCAGGAAGCCGACAGGGGACGAGACCCAGTACTTC.

CDR3 nucleotides: TGTGCCAGCAGTTTCGGCGGGGCCAGACACTCCTACAATGAGCAGTTCTTC. It translates to CASSFGGARHSYNEQFF. The V gene is TRBV27, the J gene TRBJ2-1, with a tentative D call TRBD2 (6 bases). The CDR3 is 17 amino acids. V dropped 3 bases and J dropped 0 bases, with 15 bases sitting between them. The V gene's germline CDR1 is MNHEY and CDR2 SMNVEV (reference sequence).

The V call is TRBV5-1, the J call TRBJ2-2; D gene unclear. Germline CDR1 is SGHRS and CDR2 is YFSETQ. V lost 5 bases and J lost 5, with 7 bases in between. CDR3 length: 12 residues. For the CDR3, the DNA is TGCGCCAGCAGGTCACATACCGGGGAGCTGTTTTTT. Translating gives CASRSHTGELFF.

The CDR3 loop is CASSPAQGVQPQHF. In DNA form, the CDR3 reads TGTGCCAGCTCACCGGCGCAGGGGGTCCAGCCCCAGCATTTT. This rearrangement joins TRBV18 to TRBJ1-5, with TRBD1 matching over 7 bases. CDR3 length equals 14 residues. V was pared by 3 bases and J by 7 bases, with 6 bases of the junction left unmatched. Germline V gene data show CDR1 as KGHSH and CDR2 as LQKENI.

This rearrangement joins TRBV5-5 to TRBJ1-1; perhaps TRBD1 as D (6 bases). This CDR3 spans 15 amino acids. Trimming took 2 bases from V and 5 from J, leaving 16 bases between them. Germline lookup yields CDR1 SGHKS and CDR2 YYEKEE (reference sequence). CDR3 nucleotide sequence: TGTGCCAGCAGCTTAAGATTCCAGGACAGAACTGAAGCTTTCTTT. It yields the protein CASSLRFQDRTEAFF.

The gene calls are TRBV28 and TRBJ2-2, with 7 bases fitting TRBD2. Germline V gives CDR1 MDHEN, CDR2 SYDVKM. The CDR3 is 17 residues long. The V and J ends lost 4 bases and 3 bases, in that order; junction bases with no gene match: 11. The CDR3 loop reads CASSSKLLAAYTGELFF. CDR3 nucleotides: TGTGCCAGCAGTTCGAAGCTTCTAGCGGCATACACCGGGGAGCTGTTTTTT.